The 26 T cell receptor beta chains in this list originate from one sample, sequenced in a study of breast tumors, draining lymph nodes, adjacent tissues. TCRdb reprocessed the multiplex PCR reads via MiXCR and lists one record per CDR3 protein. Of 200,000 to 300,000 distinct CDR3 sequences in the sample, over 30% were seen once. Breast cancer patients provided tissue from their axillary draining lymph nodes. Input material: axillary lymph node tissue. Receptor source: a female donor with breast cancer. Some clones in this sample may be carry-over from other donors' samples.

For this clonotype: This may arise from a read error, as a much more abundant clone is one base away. CDR3 DNA sequence: TGTGCCAGCAGCCAGTGGGAGACTAGCGGACCTTACGCGCAGTACTTC. Its protein is CASSQWETSGPYAQYF. V and J are TRBV14 and TRBJ2-7; 9 bases are a match to TRBD2. The germline V gene encodes CDR1 SGHDN and CDR2 FVKESK. This CDR3 spans 16 amino acids.

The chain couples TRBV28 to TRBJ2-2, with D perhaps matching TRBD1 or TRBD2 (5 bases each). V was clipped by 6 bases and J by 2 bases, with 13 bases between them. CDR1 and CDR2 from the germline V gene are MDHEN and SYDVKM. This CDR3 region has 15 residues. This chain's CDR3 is CASRRDGLNTGELFF. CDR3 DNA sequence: TGTGCCAGCAGGAGGGACGGATTAAACACCGGGGAGCTGTTTTTT.

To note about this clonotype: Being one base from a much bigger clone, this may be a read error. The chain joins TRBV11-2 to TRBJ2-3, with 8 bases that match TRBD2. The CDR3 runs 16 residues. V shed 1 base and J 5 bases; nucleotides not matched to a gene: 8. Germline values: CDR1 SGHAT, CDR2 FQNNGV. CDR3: CASSLAGGPWGDTQYF. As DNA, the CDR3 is TGTGCCAGCAGCTTAGCGGGAGGGCCTTGGGGAGATACGCAGTATTTT.

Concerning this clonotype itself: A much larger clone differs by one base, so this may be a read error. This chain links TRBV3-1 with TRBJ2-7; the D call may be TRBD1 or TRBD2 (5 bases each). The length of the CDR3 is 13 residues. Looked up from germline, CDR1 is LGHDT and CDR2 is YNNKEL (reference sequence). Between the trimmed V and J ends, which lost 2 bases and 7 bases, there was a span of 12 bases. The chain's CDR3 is CASSQTGPGEQYF. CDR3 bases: TGTGCCAGCAGCCAAACGGGACCAGGAGAGCAGTACTTC.

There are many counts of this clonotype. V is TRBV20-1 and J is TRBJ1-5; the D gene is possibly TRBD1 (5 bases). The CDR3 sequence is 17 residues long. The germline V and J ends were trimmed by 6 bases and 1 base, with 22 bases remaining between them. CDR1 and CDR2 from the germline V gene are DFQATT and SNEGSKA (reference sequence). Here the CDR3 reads CSAGGIPGTSSNQPQHF. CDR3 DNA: TGCAGTGCCGGAGGAATACCAGGGACTAGCAGCAATCAGCCCCAGCATTTT.

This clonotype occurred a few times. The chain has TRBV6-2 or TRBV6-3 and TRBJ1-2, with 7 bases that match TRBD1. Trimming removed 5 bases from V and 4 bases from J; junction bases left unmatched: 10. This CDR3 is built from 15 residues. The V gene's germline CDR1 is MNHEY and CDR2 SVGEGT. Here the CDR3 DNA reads TGTGCCAGCAGTCTCTGGACAGGTTTGAGCTATGGCTACACCTTC. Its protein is CASSLWTGLSYGYTF.

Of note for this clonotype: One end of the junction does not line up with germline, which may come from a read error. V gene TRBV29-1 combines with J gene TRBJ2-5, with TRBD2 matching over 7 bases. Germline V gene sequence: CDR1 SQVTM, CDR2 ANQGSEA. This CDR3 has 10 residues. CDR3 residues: CSSGQEAQYF. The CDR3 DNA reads TGCAGTAGCGGGCAAGAGGCCCAGTACTTC.

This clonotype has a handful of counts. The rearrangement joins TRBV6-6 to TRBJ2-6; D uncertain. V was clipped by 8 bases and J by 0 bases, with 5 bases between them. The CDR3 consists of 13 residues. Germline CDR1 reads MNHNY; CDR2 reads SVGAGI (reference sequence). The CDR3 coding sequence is TGTGCCAGCGGGCGCTCTGGGGCCAACGTCCTGACTTTC. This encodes CASGRSGANVLTF.

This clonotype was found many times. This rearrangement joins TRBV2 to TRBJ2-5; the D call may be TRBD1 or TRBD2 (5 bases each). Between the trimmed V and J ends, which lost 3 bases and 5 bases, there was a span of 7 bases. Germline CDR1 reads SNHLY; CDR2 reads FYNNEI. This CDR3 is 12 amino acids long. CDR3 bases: TGTGCCAGCAGTGAGGGGGAGGAGACCCAGTACTTC. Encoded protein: CASSEGEETQYF.

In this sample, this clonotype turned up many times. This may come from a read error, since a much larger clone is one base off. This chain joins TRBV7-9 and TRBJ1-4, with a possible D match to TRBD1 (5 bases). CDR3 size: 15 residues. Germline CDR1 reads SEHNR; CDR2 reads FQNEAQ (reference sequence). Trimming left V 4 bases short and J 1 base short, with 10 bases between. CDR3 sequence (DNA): TGTGCCAGCAGCTCTAGGGGTATAACTAATGAAAAACTGTTTTTT. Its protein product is CASSSRGITNEKLFF.

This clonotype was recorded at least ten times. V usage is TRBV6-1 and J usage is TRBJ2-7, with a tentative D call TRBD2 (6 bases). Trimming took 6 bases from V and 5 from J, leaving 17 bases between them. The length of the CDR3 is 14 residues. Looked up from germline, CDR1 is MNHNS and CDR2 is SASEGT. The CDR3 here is CASSDFGRGDEQYF. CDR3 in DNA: TGTGCCAGCAGCGACTTCGGGAGAGGGGACGAGCAGTACTTC.

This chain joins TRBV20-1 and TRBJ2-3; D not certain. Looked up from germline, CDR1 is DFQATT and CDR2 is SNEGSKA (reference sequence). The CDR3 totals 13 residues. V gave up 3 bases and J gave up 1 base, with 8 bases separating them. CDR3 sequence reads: CSARESGTDTQYF. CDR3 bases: TGCAGTGCTAGGGAGTCGGGCACAGATACGCAGTATTTT.

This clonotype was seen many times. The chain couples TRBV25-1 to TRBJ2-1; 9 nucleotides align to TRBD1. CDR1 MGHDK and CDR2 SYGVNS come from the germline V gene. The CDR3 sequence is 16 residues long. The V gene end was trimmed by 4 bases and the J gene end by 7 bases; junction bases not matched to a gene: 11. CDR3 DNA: TGTGCCAGCAGTGGAACCGGGACAGGGCGTGGGAATGAGCAGTTCTTC. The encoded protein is CASSGTGTGRGNEQFF.

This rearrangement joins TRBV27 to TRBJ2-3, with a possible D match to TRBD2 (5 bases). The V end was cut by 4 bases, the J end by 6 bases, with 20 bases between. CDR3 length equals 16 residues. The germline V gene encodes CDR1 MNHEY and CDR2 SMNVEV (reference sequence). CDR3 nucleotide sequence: TGTGCCAGCAGTTCCCAGGCGGGTAGAATCCAGGATACGCAGTATTTT. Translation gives CASSSQAGRIQDTQYF.

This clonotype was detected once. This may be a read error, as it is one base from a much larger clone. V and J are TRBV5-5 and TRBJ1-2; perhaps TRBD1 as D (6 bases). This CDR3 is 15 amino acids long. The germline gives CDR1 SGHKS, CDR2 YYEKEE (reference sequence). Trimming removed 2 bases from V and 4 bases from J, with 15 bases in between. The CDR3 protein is CASSFNRVGAYGYTF. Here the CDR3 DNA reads TGTGCCAGCAGCTTTAACAGGGTAGGGGCCTATGGCTACACCTTC.

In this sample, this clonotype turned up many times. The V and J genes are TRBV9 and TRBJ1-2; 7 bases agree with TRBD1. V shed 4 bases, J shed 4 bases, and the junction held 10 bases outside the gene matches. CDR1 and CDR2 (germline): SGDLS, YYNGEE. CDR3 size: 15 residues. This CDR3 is CASSPTTGRAYGYTF. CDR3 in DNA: TGTGCCAGCAGCCCGACGACAGGGCGCGCCTATGGCTACACCTTC.

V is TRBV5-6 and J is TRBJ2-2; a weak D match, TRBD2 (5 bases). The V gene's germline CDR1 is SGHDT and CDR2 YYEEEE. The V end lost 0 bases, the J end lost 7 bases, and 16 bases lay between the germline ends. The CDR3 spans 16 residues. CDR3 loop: CASSLGAAGSRGELFF. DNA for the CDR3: TGTGCCAGCAGCTTGGGAGCGGCCGGAAGTCGCGGGGAGCTGTTTTTT.

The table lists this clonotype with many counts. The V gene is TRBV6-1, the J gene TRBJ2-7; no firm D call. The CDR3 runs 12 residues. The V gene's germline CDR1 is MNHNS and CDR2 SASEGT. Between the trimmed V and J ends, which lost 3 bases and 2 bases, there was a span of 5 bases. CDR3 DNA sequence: TGTGCCAGCAGTGAGGTGGCCTACGAGCAGTACTTC. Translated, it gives CASSEVAYEQYF.

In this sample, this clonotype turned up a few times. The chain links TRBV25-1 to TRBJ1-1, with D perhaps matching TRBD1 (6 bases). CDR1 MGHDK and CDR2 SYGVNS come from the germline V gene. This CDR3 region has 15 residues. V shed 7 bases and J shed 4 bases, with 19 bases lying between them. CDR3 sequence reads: CASTASHTGTTEAFF. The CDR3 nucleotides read TGTGCCAGCACCGCCAGCCACACAGGGACCACTGAAGCTTTCTTT.

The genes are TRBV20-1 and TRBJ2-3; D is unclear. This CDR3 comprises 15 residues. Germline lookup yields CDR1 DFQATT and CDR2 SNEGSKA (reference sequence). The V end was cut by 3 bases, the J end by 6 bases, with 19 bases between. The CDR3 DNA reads TGCAGTGCTAGCCCAAGGGTAGATCGCGTGGATACGCAGTATTTT. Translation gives CSASPRVDRVDTQYF.

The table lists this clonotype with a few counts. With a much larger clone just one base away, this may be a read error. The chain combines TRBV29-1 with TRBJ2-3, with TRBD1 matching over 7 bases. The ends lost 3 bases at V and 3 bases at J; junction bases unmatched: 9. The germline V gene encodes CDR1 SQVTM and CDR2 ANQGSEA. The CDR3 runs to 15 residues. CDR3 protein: CSVDGGQSGTDTQYF. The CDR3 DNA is TGCAGCGTTGATGGGGGACAGTCCGGGACAGATACGCAGTATTTT.

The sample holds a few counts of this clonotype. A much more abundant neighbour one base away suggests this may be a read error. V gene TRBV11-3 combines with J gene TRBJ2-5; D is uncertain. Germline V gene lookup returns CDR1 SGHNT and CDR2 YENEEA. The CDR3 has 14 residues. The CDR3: CASSLVRAQEAQYF. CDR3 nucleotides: TGTGCCAGCAGCTTAGTAAGGGCACAAGAGGCCCAGTACTTC.

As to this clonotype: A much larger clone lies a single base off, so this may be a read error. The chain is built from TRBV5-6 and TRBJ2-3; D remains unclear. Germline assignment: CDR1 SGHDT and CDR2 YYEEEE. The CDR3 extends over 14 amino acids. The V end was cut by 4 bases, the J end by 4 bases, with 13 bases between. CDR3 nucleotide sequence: TGTGCCAGCAGCCGCCCGGTGGGCGCAGATACGCAGTATTTT. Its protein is CASSRPVGADTQYF.

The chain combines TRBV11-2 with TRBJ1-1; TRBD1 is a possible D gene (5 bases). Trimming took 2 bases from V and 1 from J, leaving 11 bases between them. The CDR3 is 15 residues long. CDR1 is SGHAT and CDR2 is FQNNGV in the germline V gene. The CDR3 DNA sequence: TGTGCCAGCAGCTTAACGCAGGGCAGGAACACTGAAGCTTTCTTT. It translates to CASSLTQGRNTEAFF. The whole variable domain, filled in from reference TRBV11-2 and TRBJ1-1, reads EAGVAQSPRYKIIEKRQSVAFWCNPISGHATLYWYQQILGQGPKLLIQFQNNGVVDDSQLPKDRFSAERLKGVDSTLKIQPAKLEDSAVYLCASSLTQGRNTEAFFGQGTRLTVV.

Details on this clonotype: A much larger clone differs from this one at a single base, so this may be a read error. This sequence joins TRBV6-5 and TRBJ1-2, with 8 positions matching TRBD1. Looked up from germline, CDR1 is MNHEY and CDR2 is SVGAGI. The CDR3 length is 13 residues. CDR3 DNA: TGTGTCAGCAGTGGGACAGGAAAGGATGGCTACACCTTC. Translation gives CVSSGTGKDGYTF.

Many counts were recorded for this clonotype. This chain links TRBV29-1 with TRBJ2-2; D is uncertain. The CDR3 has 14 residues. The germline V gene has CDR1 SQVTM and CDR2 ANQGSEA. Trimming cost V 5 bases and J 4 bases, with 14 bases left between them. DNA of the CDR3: TGCAGCGTTCGCGGACGGAATCCCACCGGGGAGCTGTTTTTT. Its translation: CSVRGRNPTGELFF.